This TCR beta chain was recovered during a study of cytomegalovirus exposure and HLA in healthy donors. Study overall: A prior study identified over 100 million unique TCR beta sequences from 180 million or so T cells. Early released data comprised about 84 million unique TCRs from HLA-typed donors. Findings and limits, study-wide: The HLA-A and HLA-B alleles of most subjects were reportedly predicted accurately from TCR beta sequences. It was taken for granted in presence/absence analyses that sequencing depth across donors was roughly uniform.

A multiplex PCR was run with 60 Vbeta primers and 13 Jbeta primers. Clones were read by immunoSEQ multiplex PCR, and TCRdb kept only the in-frame ones, dropping some. Here the sample spans 87,000 or so clones, 64% being singletons. Notes on this clone: Its antigen is still unknown.

This clonotype was sampled from a man in his 60s in good health and CMV-seronegative. The sample consisted of PBMCs.

Here the CDR3 DNA reads TGTGCCAGCAGTTTATCGGGACTACTCACCGGGGAGCTGTTTTTT. Residues: CASSLSGLLTGELFF. The chain carries TRBV28 and TRBJ2-2; 7 nucleotides match TRBD2. This CDR3 is 15 amino acids long. With 1 base clipped from V and 4 bases from J, the junction kept 3 bases outside the gene matches. The V gene's germline CDR1 is MDHEN and CDR2 SYDVKM.